The T cell receptor beta chain under discussion was sequenced for a study of CD8 T cells in ankylosing spondylitis. Study-wide results and caveats: A subset of motif variants has previously been described in the synovial fluid and blood of reactive arthritis. Blood of patients with ankylosing spondylitis appeared to be characterized by a TCR beta motif of 8 or 9 highly homologous variants. Reportedly, disease-linked clones are significantly enriched in ankylosing spondylitis patients' matched synovial fluid. Disease-linked clones bore a CD8+ phenotype, appearing relatively rarely in peripheral blood.

This clonotype was observed once. No antigen is known for it. One junction end does not reproduce the germline sequence, and a read error may be involved. Construction of TCR beta libraries was performed using quantitative 5'-RACE with molecular barcodes. TCRdb reprocessed the 5' RACE reads via MiXCR and lists one record per CDR3 protein. In the table there are about 700,000 distinct CDR3 sequences, around 19% of which are singletons. Per the germline V gene, CDR1 is MNHEY and CDR2 is SMNVEV (reference sequence). This CDR3 comprises 13 residues. The sequence was obtained from a male donor with ankylosing spondylitis. Sequenced material: blood, either unsorted or a sorted T cell fraction (not recorded which). The rearrangement links TRBV27 to TRBJ1-1; D possibly corresponds to TRBD1 (6 bases). The CDR3 DNA reads as TGTGCCAGCAGTCTCAAGAGGGGGACTGAAGCTCTCTTT. It encodes CASSLKRGTEALF.